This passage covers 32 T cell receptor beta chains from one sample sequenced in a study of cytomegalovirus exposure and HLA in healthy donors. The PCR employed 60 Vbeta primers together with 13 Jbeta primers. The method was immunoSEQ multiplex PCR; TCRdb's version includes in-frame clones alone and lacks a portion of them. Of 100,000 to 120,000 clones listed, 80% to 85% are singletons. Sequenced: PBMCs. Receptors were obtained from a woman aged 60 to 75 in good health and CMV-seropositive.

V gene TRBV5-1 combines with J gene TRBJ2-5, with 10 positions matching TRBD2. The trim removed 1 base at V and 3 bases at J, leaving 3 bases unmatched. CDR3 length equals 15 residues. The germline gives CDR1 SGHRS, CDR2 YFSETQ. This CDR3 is CASSLNLAGEETQYF. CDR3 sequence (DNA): TGCGCCAGCAGCTTGAATCTAGCGGGGGAAGAGACCCAGTACTTC.

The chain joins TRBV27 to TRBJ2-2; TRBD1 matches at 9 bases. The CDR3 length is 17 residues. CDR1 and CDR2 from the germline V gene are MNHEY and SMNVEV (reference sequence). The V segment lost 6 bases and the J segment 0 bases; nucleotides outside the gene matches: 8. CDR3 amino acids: CASRWDREPANTGELFF. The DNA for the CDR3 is TGTGCCAGCAGATGGGACAGGGAACCTGCGAACACCGGGGAGCTGTTTTTT.

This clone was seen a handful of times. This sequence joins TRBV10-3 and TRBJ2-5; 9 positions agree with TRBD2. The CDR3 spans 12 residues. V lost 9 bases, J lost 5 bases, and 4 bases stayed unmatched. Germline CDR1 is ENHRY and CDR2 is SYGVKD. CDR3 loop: CAIAGTSETQYF. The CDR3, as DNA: TGTGCCATAGCCGGGACTAGCGAGACCCAGTACTTC.

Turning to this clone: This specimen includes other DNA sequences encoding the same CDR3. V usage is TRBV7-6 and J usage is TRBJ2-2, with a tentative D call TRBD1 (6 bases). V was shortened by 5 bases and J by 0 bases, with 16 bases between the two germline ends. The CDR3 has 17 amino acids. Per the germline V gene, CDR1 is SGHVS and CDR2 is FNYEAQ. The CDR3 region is CASSVRSGTTNTGELFF. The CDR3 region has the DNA TGTGCCAGCAGCGTACGATCCGGGACAACGAACACCGGGGAGCTGTTTTTT.

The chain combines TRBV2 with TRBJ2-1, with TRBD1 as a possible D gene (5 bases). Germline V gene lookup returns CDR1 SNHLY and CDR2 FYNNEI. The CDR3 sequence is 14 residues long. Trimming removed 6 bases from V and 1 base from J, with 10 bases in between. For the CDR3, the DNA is TGTGCCAGCAGACAAGCAGGGTCCTACAATGAGCAGTTCTTC. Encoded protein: CASRQAGSYNEQFF.

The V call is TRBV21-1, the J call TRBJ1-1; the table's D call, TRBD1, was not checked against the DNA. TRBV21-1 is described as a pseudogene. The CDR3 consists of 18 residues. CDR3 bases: TGTGCCAGCAGCAAACCGGGACAGGGGGGAGGTCTGGGCACTGAAGCTTTCTTT. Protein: CASSKPGQGGGLGTEAFF.

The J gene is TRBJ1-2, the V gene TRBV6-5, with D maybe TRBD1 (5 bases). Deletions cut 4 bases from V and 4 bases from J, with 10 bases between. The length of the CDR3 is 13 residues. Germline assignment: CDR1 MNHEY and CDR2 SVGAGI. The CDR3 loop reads CASSWGGSYGYTF. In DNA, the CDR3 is TGTGCCAGCAGTTGGGGGGGGTCCTATGGCTACACCTTC.

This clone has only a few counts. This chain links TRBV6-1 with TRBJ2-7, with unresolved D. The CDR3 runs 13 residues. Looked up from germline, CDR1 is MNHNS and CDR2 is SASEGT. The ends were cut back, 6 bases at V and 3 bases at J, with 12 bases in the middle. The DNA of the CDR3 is TGTGCCAGCAGCCGCCGGGTGGACTACGAGCAGTACTTC. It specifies CASSRRVDYEQYF.

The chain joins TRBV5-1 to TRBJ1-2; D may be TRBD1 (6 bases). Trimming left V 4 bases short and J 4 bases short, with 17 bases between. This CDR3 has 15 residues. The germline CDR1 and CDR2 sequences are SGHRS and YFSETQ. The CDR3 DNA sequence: TGCGCCAGCAGCCTACAGGGACCCCCTGGCTATGGCTACACCTTC. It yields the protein CASSLQGPPGYGYTF.

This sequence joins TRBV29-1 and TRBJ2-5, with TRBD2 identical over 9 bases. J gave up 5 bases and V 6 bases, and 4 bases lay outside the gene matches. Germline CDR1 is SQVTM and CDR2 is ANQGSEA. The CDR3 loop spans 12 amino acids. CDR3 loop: CSVSGRRETQYF. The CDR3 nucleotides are TGCAGCGTGAGCGGGAGGAGGGAGACCCAGTACTTC.

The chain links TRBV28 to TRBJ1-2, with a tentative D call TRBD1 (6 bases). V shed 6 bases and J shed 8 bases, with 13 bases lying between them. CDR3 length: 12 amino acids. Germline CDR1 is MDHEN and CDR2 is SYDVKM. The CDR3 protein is CASSSGGWGYTF. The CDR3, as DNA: TGTGCCAGCAGCTCGGGGGGCTGGGGCTACACCTTC.

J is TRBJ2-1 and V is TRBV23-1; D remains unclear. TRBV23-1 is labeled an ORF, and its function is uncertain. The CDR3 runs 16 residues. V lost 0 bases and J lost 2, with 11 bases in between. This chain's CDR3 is CASSQSNSITYNEQFF. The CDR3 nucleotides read TGCGCCAGCAGTCAATCGAACAGTATTACCTACAATGAGCAGTTCTTC.

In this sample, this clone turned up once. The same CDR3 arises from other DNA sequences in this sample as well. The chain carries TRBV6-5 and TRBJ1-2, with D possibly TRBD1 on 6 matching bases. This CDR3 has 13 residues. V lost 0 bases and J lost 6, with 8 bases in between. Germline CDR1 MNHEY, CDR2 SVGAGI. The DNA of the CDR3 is TGTGCCAGCAGTTACTCAGGGGGTGATGGCTACACCTTC. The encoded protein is CASSYSGGDGYTF.

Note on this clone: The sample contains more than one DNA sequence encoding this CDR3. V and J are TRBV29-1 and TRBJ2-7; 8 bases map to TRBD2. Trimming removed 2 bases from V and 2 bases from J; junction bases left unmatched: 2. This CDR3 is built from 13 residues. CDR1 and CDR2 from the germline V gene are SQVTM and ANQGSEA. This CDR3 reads CSVESGSPYEQYF. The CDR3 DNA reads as TGCAGCGTTGAAAGCGGGAGCCCCTACGAGCAGTACTTC.

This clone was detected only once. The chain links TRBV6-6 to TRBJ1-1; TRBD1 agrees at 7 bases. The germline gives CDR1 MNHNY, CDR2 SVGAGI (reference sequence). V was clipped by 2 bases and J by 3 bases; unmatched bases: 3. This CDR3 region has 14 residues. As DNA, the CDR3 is TGTGCCAGCAGTTACCAGGACAGGTACACTGAAGCTTTCTTT. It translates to CASSYQDRYTEAFF.

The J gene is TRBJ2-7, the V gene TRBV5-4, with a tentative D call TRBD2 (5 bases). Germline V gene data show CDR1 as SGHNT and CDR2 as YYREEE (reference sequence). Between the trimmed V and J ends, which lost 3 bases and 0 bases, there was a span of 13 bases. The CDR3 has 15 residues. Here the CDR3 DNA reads TGTGCCAGCAGCTCGGCGACGGGAAGCTCCTACGAGCAGTACTTC. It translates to CASSSATGSSYEQYF.

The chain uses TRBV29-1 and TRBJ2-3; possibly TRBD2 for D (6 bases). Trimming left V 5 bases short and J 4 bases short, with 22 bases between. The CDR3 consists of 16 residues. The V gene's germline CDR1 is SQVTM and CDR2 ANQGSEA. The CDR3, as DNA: TGCAGCGTTTCTCCCGGGACTTCCTGGTTGGCAGATACGCAGTATTTT. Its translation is CSVSPGTSWLADTQYF.

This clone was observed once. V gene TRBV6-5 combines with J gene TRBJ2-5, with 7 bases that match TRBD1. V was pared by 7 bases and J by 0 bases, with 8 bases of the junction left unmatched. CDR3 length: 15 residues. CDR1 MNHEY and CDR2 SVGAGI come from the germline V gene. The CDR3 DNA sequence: TGTGCCAGCACGACAGGGTTGCGGTACCAAGAGACCCAGTACTTC. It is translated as CASTTGLRYQETQYF.

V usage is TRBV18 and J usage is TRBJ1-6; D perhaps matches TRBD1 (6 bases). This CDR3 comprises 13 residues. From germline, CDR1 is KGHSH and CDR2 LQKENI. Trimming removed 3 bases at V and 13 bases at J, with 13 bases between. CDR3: CASSPGQGRPLHF. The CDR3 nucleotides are TGTGCCAGCTCACCCGGGCAGGGGCGGCCCCTCCACTTT. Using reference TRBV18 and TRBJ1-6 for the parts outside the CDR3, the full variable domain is NAGVMQNPRHLVRRRGQEARLRCSPMKGHSHVYWYRQLPEEGLKFMVYLQKENIIDESGMPKERFSAEFPKEGPSILRIQQVVRGDSAAYFCASSPGQGRPLHFGNGTRLTVT.

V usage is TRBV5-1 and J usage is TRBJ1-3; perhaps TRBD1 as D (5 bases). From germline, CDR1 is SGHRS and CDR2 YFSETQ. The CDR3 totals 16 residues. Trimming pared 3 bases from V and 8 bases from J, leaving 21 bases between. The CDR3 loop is CASSSDPDPAGDTIYF. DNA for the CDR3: TGCGCCAGCAGCTCAGATCCCGATCCGGCGGGGGACACCATATATTTT. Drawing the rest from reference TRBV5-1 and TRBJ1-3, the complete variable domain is KAGVTQTPRYLIKTRGQQVTLSCSPISGHRSVSWYQQTPGQGLQFLFEYFSETQRNKGNFPGRFSGRQFSNSRSEMNVSTLELGDSALYLCASSSDPDPAGDTIYFGEGSWLTVV.

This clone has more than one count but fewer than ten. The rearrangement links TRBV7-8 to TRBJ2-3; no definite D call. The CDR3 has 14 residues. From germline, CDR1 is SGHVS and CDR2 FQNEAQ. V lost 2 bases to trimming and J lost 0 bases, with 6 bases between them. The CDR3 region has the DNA TGTGCCAGCAGCTTATCCCCTAGCACAGATACGCAGTATTTT. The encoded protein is CASSLSPSTDTQYF. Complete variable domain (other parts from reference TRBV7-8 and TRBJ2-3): GAGVSQSPRYKVAKRGQDVALRCDPISGHVSLFWYQQALGQGPEFLTYFQNEAQLDKSGLPSDRFFAERPEGSVSTLKIQRTQQEDSAVYLCASSLSPSTDTQYFGPGTRLTVL.

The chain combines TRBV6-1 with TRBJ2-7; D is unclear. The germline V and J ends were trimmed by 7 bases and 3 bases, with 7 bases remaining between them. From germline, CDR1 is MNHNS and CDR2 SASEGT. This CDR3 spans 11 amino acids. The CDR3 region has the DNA TGTGCCAGCATATCCCGCTACGAGCAGTACTTC. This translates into CASISRYEQYF.

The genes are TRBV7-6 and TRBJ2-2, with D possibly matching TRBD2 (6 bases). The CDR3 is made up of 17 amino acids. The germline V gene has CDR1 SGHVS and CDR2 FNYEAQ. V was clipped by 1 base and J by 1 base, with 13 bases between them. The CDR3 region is CASSLVHLGGNTGELFF. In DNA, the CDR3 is TGTGCCAGCAGCTTAGTCCACTTGGGGGGGAACACCGGGGAGCTGTTTTTT.

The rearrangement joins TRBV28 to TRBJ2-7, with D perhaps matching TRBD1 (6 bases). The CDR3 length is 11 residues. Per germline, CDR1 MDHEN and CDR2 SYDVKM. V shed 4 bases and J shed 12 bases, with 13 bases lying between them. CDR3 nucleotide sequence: TGTGCCAGCAGTTCCGAGTGGGGGCCGTACTTC. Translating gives CASSSEWGPYF.

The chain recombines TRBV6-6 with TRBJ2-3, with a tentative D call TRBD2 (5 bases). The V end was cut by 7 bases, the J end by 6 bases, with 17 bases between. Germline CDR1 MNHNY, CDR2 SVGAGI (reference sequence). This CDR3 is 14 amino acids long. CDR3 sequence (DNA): TGTGCCAGCACCATTCGGACGCCGGGGGATACGCAGTATTTT. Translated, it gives CASTIRTPGDTQYF.

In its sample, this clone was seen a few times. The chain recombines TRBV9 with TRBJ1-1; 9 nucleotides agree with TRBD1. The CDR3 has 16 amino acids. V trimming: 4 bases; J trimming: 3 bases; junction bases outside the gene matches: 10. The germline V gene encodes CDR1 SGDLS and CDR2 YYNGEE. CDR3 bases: TGTGCCAGCAGCCCCACCGGGACAGGGTGGGACACTGAAGCTTTCTTT. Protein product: CASSPTGTGWDTEAFF.

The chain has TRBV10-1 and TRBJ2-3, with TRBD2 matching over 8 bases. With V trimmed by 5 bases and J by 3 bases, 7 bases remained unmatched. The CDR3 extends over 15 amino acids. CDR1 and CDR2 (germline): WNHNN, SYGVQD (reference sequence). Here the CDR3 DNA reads TGCGCCAGCAGTAGCGGGGGAGGGCCGACAGATACGCAGTATTTT. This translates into CASSSGGGPTDTQYF.

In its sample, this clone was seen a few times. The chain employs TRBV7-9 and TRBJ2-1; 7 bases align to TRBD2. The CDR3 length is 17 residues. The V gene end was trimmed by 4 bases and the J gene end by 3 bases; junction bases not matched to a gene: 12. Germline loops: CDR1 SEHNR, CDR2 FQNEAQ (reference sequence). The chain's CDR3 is CASSSNTGGYHYNEQFF. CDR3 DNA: TGTGCCAGCAGCTCGAATACGGGGGGATACCACTACAATGAGCAGTTCTTC.

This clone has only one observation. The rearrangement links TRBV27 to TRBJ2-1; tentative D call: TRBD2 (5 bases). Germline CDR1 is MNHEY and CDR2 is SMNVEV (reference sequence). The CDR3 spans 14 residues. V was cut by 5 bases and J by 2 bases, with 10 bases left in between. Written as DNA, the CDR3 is TGTGCCAGCAGTCCAAGCGGAACCTACAATGAGCAGTTCTTC. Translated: CASSPSGTYNEQFF.

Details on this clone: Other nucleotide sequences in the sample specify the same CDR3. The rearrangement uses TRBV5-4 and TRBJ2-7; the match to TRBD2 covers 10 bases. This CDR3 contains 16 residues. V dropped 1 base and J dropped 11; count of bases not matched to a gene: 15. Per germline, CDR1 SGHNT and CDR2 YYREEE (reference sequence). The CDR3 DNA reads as TGTGCCAGCAGCTTGAGGGTCTCGGGACTAGCGTTCCGGAAGTACTTC. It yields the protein CASSLRVSGLAFRKYF.

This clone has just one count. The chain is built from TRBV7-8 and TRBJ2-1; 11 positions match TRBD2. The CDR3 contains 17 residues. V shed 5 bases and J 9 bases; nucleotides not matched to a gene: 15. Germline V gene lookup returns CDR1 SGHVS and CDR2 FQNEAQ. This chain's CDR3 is CASSQSSGRALYGEQFF. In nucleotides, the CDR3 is TGTGCCAGCAGCCAAAGTAGCGGGAGGGCGCTTTACGGTGAGCAGTTCTTC.

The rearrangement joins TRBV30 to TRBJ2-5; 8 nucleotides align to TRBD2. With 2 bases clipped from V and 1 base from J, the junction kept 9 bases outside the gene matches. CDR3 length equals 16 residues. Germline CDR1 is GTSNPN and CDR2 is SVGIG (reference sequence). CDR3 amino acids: CAWSTERELAQETQYF. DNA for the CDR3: TGTGCCTGGAGTACGGAGCGGGAGTTGGCCCAAGAGACCCAGTACTTC.